This TCR beta chain originates from a study of neoadjuvant anti-PD-1 for oral cavity cancer. Study context: Non-progressing patients received a fourth nivolumab dose near day 43, then surgery on days 50-56.

This CDR3 has 14 amino acids. V lost 3 bases, J lost 4 bases, and 13 bases lay in between. Germline V CDR1 and CDR2: SGDLS, YYNGEE. As for time point: after neoadjuvant nivolumab, at surgical resection. Blood libraries mostly used around 510 ng genomic DNA, six replicates each. Only in-frame clones appear in the TCRdb table, and some are missing; sequencing was by immunoSEQ multiplex PCR. Here the sample spans just over 65,000 clones, around 84% being singletons. Regarding the study as a whole: Higher pretreatment blood Treg/Th17 ratios correlated with higher pretreatment blood and lower post-treatment tumor TCRbeta clonality.

A note on this clone: Its antigen is not identified.

Sample: PBMCs, taken after nivolumab (anti-PD-1) treatment. The chain combines TRBV9 with TRBJ2-5; D might be TRBD2 (6 bases). The receptor was isolated from a person aged 35-80 years with oral cavity squamous cell carcinoma. The CDR3 bases are TGTGCCAGCAGCGACTCTAGCGTAGGAGAGACCCAGTACTTC. Translating it yields CASSDSSVGETQYF.